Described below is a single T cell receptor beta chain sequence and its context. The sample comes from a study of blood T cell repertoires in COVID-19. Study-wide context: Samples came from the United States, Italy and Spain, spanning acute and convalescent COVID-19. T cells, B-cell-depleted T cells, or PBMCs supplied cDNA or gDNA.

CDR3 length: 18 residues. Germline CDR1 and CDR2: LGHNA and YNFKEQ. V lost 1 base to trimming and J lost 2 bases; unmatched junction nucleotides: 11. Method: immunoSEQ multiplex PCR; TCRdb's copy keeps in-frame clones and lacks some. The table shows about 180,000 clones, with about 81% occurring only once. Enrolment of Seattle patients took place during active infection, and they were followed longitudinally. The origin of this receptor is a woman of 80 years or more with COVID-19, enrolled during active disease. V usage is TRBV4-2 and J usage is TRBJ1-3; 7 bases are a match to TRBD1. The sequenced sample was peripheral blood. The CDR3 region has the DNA TGTGCCAGCAGCCAAGTAGCCCCATCGACAGGGACTGGAAACACCATATATTTT. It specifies CASSQVAPSTGTGNTIYF.